This T cell receptor beta chain was captured by sequencing in a study of blood T cell repertoires in COVID-19 (dated by TCRdb to between 2020 and 2021). With regard to the full study: Samples from collaborators originated in the United States, Italy and Spain and spanned both the acute and convalescent phases of COVID-19. The prospective study material was composed of cDNA or gDNA derived from T cells, B-cell-depleted T cells, or PBMCs. Deeply sampled blood TCRbeta repertoires from subjects exposed to, actively infected with, or recovered from COVID-19 were included in the dataset. A freely available public database, intended as a resource for researchers studying the immune response to SARS-CoV-2, is where the repertoires were released. Samples were obtained from the ongoing ImmuneRACE study (first 160 participants) and from 950 to 1,500 subjects provided by 6 global collaborators. The sample metadata nearly always contained a de-identified subject ID, COVID-19 status, age in years and sex. Where available, HLA class I and class II types were obtained from metadata supplied by the sample provider rather than from assay-based typing. Study-wide conclusions, independent of this receptor: How much clinical and demographic metadata was included differed by source and by participant, and the metadata was provided uncurated.

One collaborating source in Seattle enrolled patients while the patients were actively infected and followed the patients over time throughout the course of disease. Each collaborating institution followed its own protocols to collect whole blood in K2EDTA tubes. For TCRbeta analysis, collaborators shipped samples in one of three forms: frozen whole blood, isolated PBMCs, or DNA extracted from either of those sample types. TCRbeta CDR3 regions were amplified from genomic DNA by means of the immunoSEQ Assay, a bias-controlled multiplex PCR. In the paper's pipeline: The number of nucleated cells in each sample was estimated by amplification of reference gene primers within the assay. To quantify the absolute abundance of each unique TCRbeta CDR3 rearrangement, sequence reads were collapsed and filtered. For each sample, productive Simpson clonality was calculated as the square root of Simpson's diversity index across productive rearrangements. TCRdb holds this immuneACCESS table with in-frame rearrangements only. Some clones are missing; in checked studies, unresolved V genes explain under half, and the rest has no known cause. V and J calls and clone size are as listed in that table; D and trimming were resolved from the DNA. Across this sample there are 100,000 to 150,000 clones, with roughly 74% seen only once. The ten largest clones represent 6% of the sample.

V is cut by 5 bases and J by 4 bases, and the space between the germline ends is 9 bases. Sequences MDHEN (CDR1) and SYDVKM (CDR2) are obtained from the germline V gene. Including the terminal cysteine and phenylalanine, the CDR3 comprises 13 residues. Only CDR3 DNA remains: 39 bases, in frame from the first base. Comment on this clone: Its target antigen remains unknown. No base quality values were provided; no much bigger clone lies one nucleotide off.

Material for sequencing was peripheral blood. The sequence was collected from an elderly man with COVID-19, enrolled during active disease. The V and J segments used are TRBV28 and TRBJ1-5; a tentative D match to TRBD1 spans 6 bases. The CDR3 is CASSTGLNQPQHF. The bases are TGTGCCAGCAGTACAGGGCTGAATCAGCCCCAGCATTTT.